This TCR beta chain was recovered during a study of cytomegalovirus exposure and HLA in healthy donors. Amplification used 60 Vbeta primers and 13 Jbeta primers. The repertoire was sequenced with immunoSEQ multiplex PCR; TCRdb's copy has only in-frame clones and lacks some. The profile covers around 180,000 clones, with roughly 87% appearing a single time and over 0.2% taken by the ten largest. Study results and limitations: Several of the most significant clusters appeared linked to common viral pathogens, based on a later analysis. TCR beta V- and J-gene trimming, according to a later analysis, was linked to a missense DCLRE1C variant. A later look showed TCR association rates differing by HLA locus, highest for DRB1 and lowest for HLA-C.

This clone was counted a few times. Its matching antigen is unknown. The receptor comes from a girl under two years old in good health and CMV-seronegative. Material: PBMCs.

CDR3 DNA sequence: TGTGCCAGCAGCTTGAGGGGAAGGGGCTACGAGCAGTACTTC. Translating gives CASSLRGRGYEQYF. This chain connects TRBV5-4 to TRBJ2-7, with a tentative D call TRBD1 (5 bases). The V end lost 1 base, the J end lost 3 bases, and 11 bases lay between the germline ends. The CDR3 is made up of 14 amino acids. CDR1 is SGHNT, CDR2 YYREEE, per germline (reference sequence).